A selection of T cell receptor beta chains follows, all from one sample in a study of graft-versus-host responses after intestinal transplantation. Only in-frame clones appear in the TCRdb table, and some are missing; sequencing was by immunoSEQ multiplex PCR. The table has around 71,000 clones, approximately 93% seen once. Which antigens these TCRs recognize remains unknown. The material sequenced was unstimulated CD8+ T cells sorted from spleen or lymph node cells, taken before intestinal transplant. These receptors were obtained from a human donor who received an intestinal transplant. The CDR3 runs from the conserved cysteine through the conserved F or W. A D gene is named only where the DNA matches it firmly. The size field is filled for only some rows; it gives once, few, many or a size class.

D	V	size	J	CDR3	DNA
-	TRBV5-1	-	TRBJ2-7	CASSSPQGVGYEQYF	TGCGCCAGCAGCTCCCCACAGGGAGTAGGGTACGAGCAGTACTTC
-	TRBV15	-	TRBJ2-7	CATSRGRGNSQKQYF	TGTGCCACCAGCAGAGGACGAGGGAACTCCCAAAAGCAGTACTTC
-	TRBV29-1	-	TRBJ2-7	CSVEVQSYEQYF	TGCAGCGTTGAAGTTCAGTCCTACGAGCAGTACTTC
-	TRBV7-6	once	TRBJ2-1	CASSLDGRTLTGNEQFF	TGTGCCAGCAGCTTAGATGGCAGAACCCTCACCGGCAATGAGCAGTTCTTC
-	TRBV27	-	TRBJ2-2	CASSFGRGTGELFF	TGTGCCAGCAGTTTTGGGCGCGGCACCGGGGAGCTGTTTTTT
-	TRBV27	once	TRBJ1-5	CASSPTYRDYNQPQHF	TGTGCCAGCAGCCCCACGTACAGGGATTACAATCAGCCCCAGCATTTT
TRBD1	TRBV14	-	TRBJ1-1	CASSRQGGGETEAFF	TGTGCCAGCAGCCGGCAGGGGGGCGGAGAAACTGAAGCTTTCTTT
TRBD1	TRBV6-5	-	TRBJ1-1	CASSYRITGVGTEAFF	TGTGCCAGCAGTTACAGGATAACAGGGGTTGGCACTGAAGCTTTCTTT
-	TRBV11-2	-	TRBJ2-7	CASSLYPGTFSYEQYF	TGTGCCAGCAGCTTATACCCCGGGACATTCTCCTACGAGCAGTACTTC
-	TRBV4-1	-	TRBJ2-7	CASSQSGRIGAPLYEQYF	TGCGCCAGCAGCCAAAGCGGGCGGATCGGCGCTCCTCTCTACGAGCAGTACTTC
TRBD2	TRBV30	-	TRBJ2-1	CAWGLGYNEQFF	TGTGCCTGGGGACTAGGTTACAATGAGCAGTTCTTC
-	TRBV27	-	TRBJ2-7	CASSLNGNTYEQYF	TGTGCCAGCAGTTTGAACGGAAACACCTACGAGCAGTACTTC
-	TRBV14	-	TRBJ1-1	CASSDDRWTEAFF	TGTGCCAGCAGCGACGACAGGTGGACTGAAGCTTTCTTT
TRBD1	TRBV28	-	TRBJ2-5	CASSPGTGGGGQETQYF	TGTGCCAGCAGCCCCGGGACAGGGGGCGGAGGACAAGAGACCCAGTACTTC
-	TRBV6-5	-	TRBJ1-2	CASSSPALPNYGYTF	TGTGCCAGCAGTTCGCCGGCCCTGCCCAACTATGGCTACACCTTC
-	TRBV7-2	-	TRBJ2-3	CASSLAGRSDDTQYF	TGTGCCAGCAGCTTAGCGGGCAGGAGTGACGATACGCAGTATTTT
TRBD1	TRBV11-2	-	TRBJ2-1	CASSSGQGIYNEQFF	TGTGCCAGCAGCTCAGGACAGGGAATTTACAATGAGCAGTTCTTC
-	TRBV29-1	-	TRBJ2-1	CSVGGIGEQFF	TGCAGCGTTGGGGGGATCGGTGAGCAGTTCTTC
-	TRBV25-1	once	TRBJ2-2	CASSEFNTGELFF	TGTGCCAGCAGTGAATTTAACACCGGGGAGCTGTTTTTT
TRBD1	TRBV7-9	-	TRBJ2-1	CASSPRQGANEQFF	TGTGCCAGCAGCCCCCGACAGGGGGCCAATGAGCAGTTCTTC
-	TRBV7-8	-	TRBJ2-7	CASSYTSAEQYF	TGTGCCAGCAGTTATACGTCCGCCGAGCAGTACTTC
TRBD1	TRBV6-1	-	TRBJ2-1	CASSNPGQGYNEQFF	TGTGCCAGCAGTAATCCCGGACAGGGATACAATGAGCAGTTCTTC
-	TRBV28	-	TRBJ2-3	CASSSTRTDTQYF	TGTGCCAGCAGCTCCACTAGGACAGATACGCAGTATTTT
-	TRBV28	-	TRBJ2-1	CASSLLGPENEQFF	TGTGCCAGCAGTTTATTAGGGCCAGAGAATGAGCAGTTCTTC
-	TRBV27	-	TRBJ2-1	CASSLGGIPYNEQFF	TGTGCCAGCAGTTTGGGCGGGATACCCTACAATGAGCAGTTCTTC
-	TRBV6-4	-	TRBJ2-7	CASSDWCPERPYEQYF	TGTGCCAGCAGTGACTGGTGTCCTGAGCGGCCCTACGAGCAGTACTTC
-	TRBV29-1	-	TRBJ1-1	CSVIGGEAEAFF	TGCAGCGTTATAGGGGGTGAGGCTGAAGCTTTCTTT
TRBD1	TRBV7-4	-	TRBJ2-6	CASSNWDRVRPISGANVLTF	TGTGCCAGCAGCAACTGGGACAGGGTCCGCCCCATCTCTGGGGCCAACGTCCTGACTTTC
-	TRBV11-2	-	TRBJ2-7	CASSSADSYNYEQYF	TGTGCCAGCAGCTCAGCGGACAGCTATAACTACGAGCAGTACTTC
-	TRBV5-5	-	TRBJ2-6	CASSLVAGNVAGANVLTF	TGTGCCAGCAGCTTGGTGGCAGGGAACGTCGCTGGGGCCAACGTCCTGACTTTC
-	TRBV5-1	-	TRBJ2-7	CASSLGRDEQYF	TGCGCCAGCAGCTTGGGCAGGGACGAGCAGTACTTC
-	TRBV4-1	-	TRBJ2-5	CASSQEWDHSGPQYF	TGCGCCAGCAGCCAAGAGTGGGACCACTCTGGGCCCCAGTACTTC
-	TRBV16	-	TRBJ2-7	CASSQSGRLTYEQYF	TGTGCCAGCAGCCAATCGGGACGGCTAACCTACGAGCAGTACTTC
-	TRBV6-5	-	TRBJ1-1	CAVRAGTEAFF	TGTGCCGTCCGGGCGGGGACTGAAGCTTTCTTT
-	TRBV28	-	TRBJ1-5	CASSLSATGNQPQHF	TGTGCCAGCAGTTTGAGTGCGACCGGCAATCAGCCCCAGCATTTT
-	TRBV6-5	-	TRBJ1-2	CASSSLDKNYGYTF	TGTGCCAGCAGTTCCCTGGACAAGAACTATGGCTACACCTTC
-	TRBV7-8	-	TRBJ2-5	CASSLARSWDTQETQYF	TGTGCCAGCAGCTTAGCGAGGAGTTGGGACACCCAAGAGACCCAGTACTTC
-	TRBV27	-	TRBJ2-7	CASSETPSIYEQYF	TGTGCCAGCAGTGAGACCCCAAGCATCTACGAGCAGTACTTC
-	TRBV7-7	-	TRBJ2-1	CASSLNNGLLNEQFF	TGTGCCAGCAGCTTGAACAATGGGCTATTGAATGAGCAGTTCTTC
TRBD1	TRBV6-5	-	TRBJ2-1	CASTGGSYNEQFF	TGTGCCAGCACAGGGGGTTCCTACAATGAGCAGTTCTTC
-	TRBV27	-	TRBJ2-1	CASSTSGPYNEQFF	TGTGCCAGCAGTACCAGCGGACCCTACAATGAGCAGTTCTTC
-	TRBV29-1	-	TRBJ2-1	CSVEGTDIARSYNEQFF	TGCAGCGTTGAAGGGACGGACATCGCCAGGTCCTACAATGAGCAGTTCTTC
TRBD1	TRBV7-9	-	TRBJ2-7	CASSLNVGDRAYEQYF	TGTGCCAGCAGCTTAAATGTCGGGGACAGGGCCTACGAGCAGTACTTC
TRBD1	TRBV30	-	TRBJ2-1	CAWSPGQGGYNEQFF	TGTGCCTGGAGTCCAGGACAGGGGGGTTACAATGAGCAGTTCTTC
-	TRBV27	once	TRBJ2-1	CASSLRRDSKKEQFF	TGTGCCAGCAGTCTGCGACGGGACTCAAAGAAGGAGCAGTTCTTC